The entry that follows covers one T cell receptor beta chain sequence. The CDR3 has 13 amino acids. V was clipped by 8 bases and J by 6 bases; unmatched bases: 5. Germline V lookup: CDR1 SNHLY, CDR2 FYNNEI. The sample is drawn from a study of T cell changes during pregnancy in multiple sclerosis. Only in-frame clones appear in the TCRdb table, and some are missing; sequencing was by immunoSEQ multiplex PCR. Of roughly 80,000 clones listed, just over 90% were seen once; the top ten hold about 2.5%. Source: peripheral blood, taken in the second trimester of pregnancy. This clonotype originated in a female donor with multiple sclerosis, enrolled in a pregnancy study. The rearrangement links TRBV2 to TRBJ2-1; 9 nucleotides line up with TRBD1. The CDR3 spells CASQWGQGNEQFF. CDR3 DNA sequence: TGTGCCAGCCAGTGGGGACAGGGCAATGAGCAGTTCTTC. The full variable domain, in which reference TRBV2 and TRBJ2-1 provide the parts outside the CDR3, is EPEVTQTPSHQVTQMGQEVILRCVPISNHLYFYWYRQILGQKVEFLVSFYNNEISEKSEIFDDQFSVERPDGSNFTLKIRSTKLEDSAMYFCASQWGQGNEQFFGPGTRLTVL.